A single sample is the source of the 30 T cell receptor beta chains below, sequenced in a study of cytomegalovirus exposure and HLA in healthy donors. With 60 Vbeta and 13 Jbeta primers, the PCR was carried out. Some clones are missing from TCRdb's copy, which holds only in-frame ones; the method was immunoSEQ multiplex PCR. This repertoire shows some 130,000 clones, approximately 79% found once; its top ten account for roughly 6.8%. The sequencing input was PBMCs. Receptor source: a man between 40 and 49 years old in good health and CMV-seropositive.

The chain couples TRBV19 to TRBJ1-2, with D unclear. This CDR3 contains 13 residues. CDR1 is LNHDA, CDR2 SQIVND, per germline (reference sequence). V lost 3 bases and J lost 2, with 7 bases in between. Here the CDR3 DNA reads TGTGCCAGTAGTATGAACAAGAACTATGGCTACACCTTC. It yields the protein CASSMNKNYGYTF.

The V gene is TRBV6-4, the J gene TRBJ1-3; 7 bases align to TRBD1. The CDR3 runs 19 residues. Germline loops: CDR1 MRHNA, CDR2 SNTAGT. With V trimmed by 5 bases and J by 2 bases, 18 bases remained unmatched. The CDR3 nucleotides are TGTGCCAGCAGTCTTGCGCAAGTATCGAATCAGGGGGCTGGAAACACCATATATTTT. Its protein is CASSLAQVSNQGAGNTIYF.

The chain links TRBV7-3 to TRBJ2-1; the match to TRBD2 covers 9 bases. Germline CDR1 is SGHTA and CDR2 is FQGTGA. Germline trimming cut 6 bases from V and 7 bases from J; bases unmatched to any gene: 10. The CDR3 extends over 15 amino acids. CDR3 sequence reads: CASRTLAGVGNEQFF. CDR3 nucleotides: TGTGCCAGCAGGACCTTAGCGGGGGTCGGGAATGAGCAGTTCTTC.

The genes are TRBV13 and TRBJ1-5; tentatively, D is TRBD1 (6 bases). The CDR3 has 14 residues. The ends were cut back, 4 bases at V and 3 bases at J, with 10 bases in the middle. Per the germline V gene, CDR1 is PRHDT and CDR2 is FYEKMQ (reference sequence). The CDR3 nucleotides read TGTGCCAGCAGCTCACAGGGTATCAATCAGCCCCAGCATTTT. Its protein product is CASSSQGINQPQHF.

The chain has TRBV28 and TRBJ1-1; weak D call: TRBD1 (6 bases). The CDR3 has 13 residues. Germline values: CDR1 MDHEN, CDR2 SYDVKM. V lost 5 bases and J 11 bases, leaving 18 bases between the germline ends. The CDR3 DNA is TGTGCCAGCAGTAACATAGCCGGGACAAGGGCTTTCTTT. It encodes CASSNIAGTRAFF.

A single count supports this clone. The chain links TRBV19 to TRBJ2-5; D perhaps matches TRBD1 (5 bases). This CDR3 contains 13 residues. V was cut by 6 bases and J by 3 bases, with 11 bases left in between. Germline V CDR1 and CDR2: LNHDA, SQIVND (reference sequence). The CDR3 region has the DNA TGTGCCAGTAGACCCACCAGGGAAGAGACCCAGTACTTC. It translates to CASRPTREETQYF.

This clone was seen just once. The chain is built from TRBV27 and TRBJ1-5; D not resolved. V gave up 3 bases and J gave up 6 bases, with 15 bases separating them. Germline lookup yields CDR1 MNHEY and CDR2 SMNVEV (reference sequence). There are 15 residues in the CDR3. DNA of the CDR3: TGTGCCAGCAGTTTCCTCTCGGCAGGTACTCAGCCCCAGCATTTT. Residues: CASSFLSAGTQPQHF.

The chain is built from TRBV27 and TRBJ2-5; possibly TRBD1 for D (5 bases). Matching the DNA end better, TRBJ2-7 makes the J call doubtful. The CDR3 extends over 12 amino acids. CDR1 is MNHEY and CDR2 is SMNVEV in the germline V gene (reference sequence). The CDR3 nucleotides read TGTGCCAGCAGTTCCAGGGTCCACGAGCAGTACTTC. Translated: CASSSRVHEQYF.

The genes are TRBV7-9 and TRBJ2-1; TRBD1 matches 9 bases. The CDR3 is 16 amino acids. J gave up 5 bases and V 4 bases, and 9 bases lay outside the gene matches. Germline V lookup: CDR1 SEHNR, CDR2 FQNEAQ (reference sequence). CDR3 nucleotide sequence: TGTGCCAGCAGCTCTCACTGGACAGGGGCCGACAATGAGCAGTTCTTC. Its protein is CASSSHWTGADNEQFF.

The chain employs TRBV5-1 and TRBJ2-1; 7 bases line up with TRBD1. Germline V lookup: CDR1 SGHRS, CDR2 YFSETQ. The CDR3 loop spans 16 amino acids. Losses at the gene ends were 4 bases for V and 6 bases for J; bases not matched to a gene: 13. CDR3 loop: CASSPFRTGASNEQFF. CDR3 DNA sequence: TGCGCCAGCAGCCCATTCAGGACAGGCGCGAGCAATGAGCAGTTCTTC. The full variable domain, in which reference TRBV5-1 and TRBJ2-1 provide the parts outside the CDR3, is KAGVTQTPRYLIKTRGQQVTLSCSPISGHRSVSWYQQTPGQGLQFLFEYFSETQRNKGNFPGRFSGRQFSNSRSEMNVSTLELGDSALYLCASSPFRTGASNEQFFGPGTRLTVL.

V is TRBV6-1 and J is TRBJ2-1; unclear D gene. CDR1 is MNHNS, CDR2 SASEGT, per germline. CDR3 length equals 15 residues. Trimming pared 5 bases from V and 6 bases from J, leaving 17 bases between. The CDR3 protein is CASSQATSLGNEQFF. For the CDR3, the DNA is TGTGCCAGCAGTCAGGCAACCTCCCTCGGCAATGAGCAGTTCTTC.

This chain joins TRBV5-1 and TRBJ2-5; TRBD1 agrees at 7 bases. CDR3 length: 15 residues. J was trimmed by 1 base and V by 4 bases; bases with no gene match: 7. Germline V gene data show CDR1 as SGHRS and CDR2 as YFSETQ. DNA of the CDR3: TGCGCCAGCAGCGGGAGAGACAGGGTCCAAGAGACCCAGTACTTC. Its translation is CASSGRDRVQETQYF.

The chain carries TRBV15 and TRBJ1-1; 8 nucleotides line up with TRBD1. Germline V gene sequence: CDR1 LNHNV, CDR2 YYDKDF (reference sequence). This CDR3 is 16 amino acids long. J gave up 2 bases and V 1 base, and 6 bases lay outside the gene matches. Written as DNA, the CDR3 is TGTGCCACCAGCAGAGGACAGGGACAGGTTAACACTGAAGCTTTCTTT. Translation gives CATSRGQGQVNTEAFF.

V usage is TRBV6-1 and J usage is TRBJ2-7; D perhaps matches TRBD2 (5 bases). The CDR3 length is 16 residues. Looked up from germline, CDR1 is MNHNS and CDR2 is SASEGT. The V gene lost 0 bases and the J gene lost 4 bases, with 16 bases spanning the gap. The CDR3, as DNA: TGTGCCAGCAGTGAAGCGCTGGTCCTAGCCGGTTACGAGCAGTACTTC. Amino acids: CASSEALVLAGYEQYF.

This chain uses TRBV5-1 with TRBJ2-5, with 15 positions matching TRBD2. The CDR3 sequence is 18 residues long. The germline V gene has CDR1 SGHRS and CDR2 YFSETQ. V was clipped by 0 bases and J by 3 bases; unmatched bases: 6. DNA of the CDR3: TGCGCCAGCAGCTTGGACGGGACTAGCGGGAGGTTAAAAGAGACCCAGTACTTC. Encoded protein: CASSLDGTSGRLKETQYF.

The V gene is TRBV19, the J gene TRBJ1-6, with D possibly TRBD1 on 5 matching bases. Germline V CDR1 and CDR2: LNHDA, SQIVND (reference sequence). The CDR3 runs 15 residues. The V gene lost 4 bases and the J gene lost 5 bases, with 12 bases spanning the gap. CDR3 amino acids: CASSTTGFDNSPLHF. CDR3 DNA: TGTGCCAGTAGTACTACAGGATTCGATAATTCACCCCTCCACTTT. The entire variable domain, with the rest obtained from reference TRBV19 and TRBJ1-6, is as follows: DGGITQSPKYLFRKEGQNVTLSCEQNLNHDAMYWYRQDPGQGLRLIYYSQIVNDFQKGDIAEGYSVSREKKESFPLTVTSAQKNPTAFYLCASSTTGFDNSPLHFGNGTRLTVT.

This clone was detected a few times. The chain couples TRBV29-1 to TRBJ2-1; maybe TRBD2 (6 bases). This CDR3 region has 12 residues. CDR1 is SQVTM, CDR2 ANQGSEA, per germline. V lost 6 bases and J 9 bases, leaving 15 bases between the germline ends. CDR3 sequence reads: CSVSVGGPEQFF. In nucleotides, the CDR3 is TGCAGCGTCTCCGTGGGGGGACCTGAGCAGTTCTTC.

This clone was observed a single time. The chain has TRBV7-9 and TRBJ2-7; possible D gene TRBD2, 6 bases. The CDR3 spans 14 residues. The V gene's germline CDR1 is SEHNR and CDR2 FQNEAQ (reference sequence). V gave up 1 base and J gave up 5 bases, with 12 bases separating them. This chain's CDR3 is CASSLDRWGDEQYF. CDR3 DNA: TGTGCCAGCAGCTTAGATAGGTGGGGGGACGAGCAGTACTTC.

The J gene is TRBJ2-7, the V gene TRBV5-1, with a weak D call TRBD1 (6 bases). The V gene lost 1 base and the J gene lost 7 bases, with 9 bases spanning the gap. In germline, CDR1 is SGHRS, CDR2 YFSETQ. The CDR3 consists of 12 residues. The CDR3 DNA reads as TGCGCCAGCAGCTTGCCAGGGGTTGAGCAGTACTTC. Residues: CASSLPGVEQYF.

The rearrangement joins TRBV5-1 to TRBJ2-3; D remains unclear. Germline values: CDR1 SGHRS, CDR2 YFSETQ. The CDR3 loop spans 11 amino acids. The V end lost 8 bases, the J end lost 6 bases, and 10 bases lay between the germline ends. The CDR3 DNA follows: TGCGCCAGTGAAACCGGGGATACGCAGTATTTT. Translation: CASETGDTQYF.

This clone appeared a few times. The rearrangement uses TRBV18 and TRBJ1-5; 11 nucleotides agree with TRBD1. V was clipped by 5 bases and J by 2 bases; unmatched bases: 8. Germline CDR1 and CDR2: KGHSH and LQKENI. This CDR3 is built from 17 residues. The CDR3, as DNA: TGTGCCAGCTCATCGGACAGGGGGCGAGGGGGCAATCAGCCCCAGCATTTT. Its protein is CASSSDRGRGGNQPQHF. The whole variable domain, remainder taken from reference TRBV18 and TRBJ1-5, is NAGVMQNPRHLVRRRGQEARLRCSPMKGHSHVYWYRQLPEEGLKFMVYLQKENIIDESGMPKERFSAEFPKEGPSILRIQQVVRGDSAAYFCASSSDRGRGGNQPQHFGDGTRLSIL.

V is TRBV2 and J is TRBJ2-7; 7 nucleotides line up with TRBD1. The CDR3 has 13 residues. The germline V gene encodes CDR1 SNHLY and CDR2 FYNNEI. With V trimmed by 6 bases and J by 5 bases, 7 bases remained unmatched. The CDR3 DNA reads as TGTGCCAGCAGCCTACTGACAGGGAACGAGCAGTACTTC. Translating gives CASSLLTGNEQYF. Using reference TRBV2 and TRBJ2-7 for the parts outside the CDR3, the full variable domain is EPEVTQTPSHQVTQMGQEVILRCVPISNHLYFYWYRQILGQKVEFLVSFYNNEISEKSEIFDDQFSVERPDGSNFTLKIRSTKLEDSAMYFCASSLLTGNEQYFGPGTRLTVT.

This chain connects TRBV27 to TRBJ1-2; D may be TRBD1 (5 bases). The germline CDR1 and CDR2 sequences are MNHEY and SMNVEV (reference sequence). V was trimmed by 5 bases and J by 4 bases, leaving 11 bases between them. This CDR3 comprises 13 residues. CDR3 sequence (DNA): TGTGCCAGCAGTCCAGGGCAGTTCTATGGCTACACCTTC. Residues: CASSPGQFYGYTF.

This clone was seen more than once but under ten times. The chain has TRBV7-9 and TRBJ2-2, with TRBD1 as a possible D gene (5 bases). Per germline, CDR1 SEHNR and CDR2 FQNEAQ (reference sequence). The CDR3 spans 14 residues. The V end was cut by 7 bases, the J end by 5 bases, with 14 bases between. CDR3 loop: CASNRQGETGELFF. CDR3 nucleotides: TGTGCCAGCAACCGGCAGGGTGAAACCGGGGAGCTGTTTTTT.

The gene calls are TRBV9 and TRBJ1-1; a weak D match, TRBD1 (6 bases). Germline lookup yields CDR1 SGDLS and CDR2 YYNGEE. Trimming cost V 3 bases and J 4 bases, with 22 bases left between them. The CDR3 sequence is 17 residues long. CDR3 sequence: CASSAGIPQGLGTEAFF. As DNA, the CDR3 is TGTGCCAGCAGCGCAGGGATTCCACAGGGTTTGGGCACTGAAGCTTTCTTT.

The gene calls are TRBV10-3 and TRBJ1-3; D call uncertain. V was cut by 7 bases and J by 0 bases, with 10 bases left in between. Germline assignment: CDR1 ENHRY and CDR2 SYGVKD. This CDR3 is 14 amino acids long. CDR3 nucleotides: TGTGCCATCACTGACACCTACTCTGGAAACACCATATATTTT. It encodes CAITDTYSGNTIYF.

This chain uses TRBV27 with TRBJ2-5, with D tentatively TRBD1 (6 bases). Germline V gives CDR1 MNHEY, CDR2 SMNVEV (reference sequence). The CDR3 length is 14 residues. V lost 4 bases and J 5 bases, leaving 14 bases between the germline ends. Written as DNA, the CDR3 is TGTGCCAGCAGTTCCATTGACAGGCGCGAGACCCAGTACTTC. Its protein is CASSSIDRRETQYF.

This clone was picked up one time. V is TRBV7-6 and J is TRBJ1-6; D is perhaps TRBD1 (5 bases). The CDR3 contains 17 residues. The V and J ends lost 1 base and 1 base respectively, with 11 bases between them. Germline V gives CDR1 SGHVS, CDR2 FNYEAQ. In DNA form, the CDR3 reads TGTGCCAGCAGCTTAGGTCGGGGGTTATCCTATAATTCACCCCTCCACTTT. It yields the protein CASSLGRGLSYNSPLHF.

V usage is TRBV5-1 and J usage is TRBJ1-1; a weak D match, TRBD1 (5 bases). The CDR3 loop spans 15 amino acids. V was clipped by 6 bases and J by 1 base, with 16 bases between them. Germline V gives CDR1 SGHRS, CDR2 YFSETQ. CDR3 loop: CASNPGGVENTEAFF. In DNA, the CDR3 is TGCGCCAGCAACCCCGGGGGGGTGGAGAACACTGAAGCTTTCTTT.

The J gene is TRBJ2-5, the V gene TRBV4-1; tentatively, D is TRBD1 (6 bases). The CDR3 totals 14 residues. Trimming left V 0 bases short and J 5 bases short, with 10 bases between. Germline CDR1 MGHRA, CDR2 YSYEKL. The chain's CDR3 is CASSQETGLETQYF. The CDR3 DNA is TGCGCCAGCAGCCAAGAAACAGGGTTGGAGACCCAGTACTTC.